The 14 T cell receptor beta chains below come from one sample, sequenced in a study of blood T cell repertoires in COVID-19. Generated by immunoSEQ multiplex PCR, the TCRdb table keeps only in-frame clones and is missing some. The sample comprises 200,000 to 300,000 clones, around nine tenths of which are singletons, and about 5.2% rests with the top ten. Sequenced material: peripheral blood. The receptor set was obtained from a woman aged 60 to 75 with COVID-19, enrolled during active disease.

This rearrangement joins TRBV5-1 to TRBJ2-1; 11 bases agree with TRBD2. Germline trimming cut 4 bases from V and 9 bases from J; bases unmatched to any gene: 6. This CDR3 has 14 residues. CDR1 is SGHRS, CDR2 YFSETQ, per germline. The CDR3 is CASSKIAGGGEQFF. Here the CDR3 DNA reads TGCGCCAGCAGCAAAATAGCGGGAGGGGGTGAGCAGTTCTTC.

The CDR3 nucleotides read TGTGCCAGCAGCTCCTTGCCCGGGTCAGGGATCTACGAGCAGTACTTC. It codes for CASSSLPGSGIYEQYF. The rearrangement uses TRBV5-6 and TRBJ2-7; tentatively, D is TRBD1 (5 bases). CDR1 SGHDT and CDR2 YYEEEE come from the germline V gene. The CDR3 is made up of 16 amino acids. V was shortened by 3 bases and J by 3 bases, with 19 bases between the two germline ends.

This chain links TRBV5-4 with TRBJ2-5; possible D gene TRBD2, 6 bases. Deletions cut 4 bases from V and 3 bases from J, with 16 bases between. Germline V gene lookup returns CDR1 SGHNT and CDR2 YYREEE (reference sequence). The CDR3 totals 15 residues. This CDR3 reads CASSPVWDSEETQYF. The CDR3 DNA is TGTGCCAGCAGCCCCGTCTGGGACTCCGAAGAGACCCAGTACTTC. Supplemented by reference TRBV5-4 and TRBJ2-5, the full variable domain reads ETGVTQSPTHLIKTRGQQVTLRCSSQSGHNTVSWYQQALGQGPQFIFQYYREEENGRGNFPPRFSGLQFPNYSSELNVNALELDDSALYLCASSPVWDSEETQYFGPGTRLLVL.

Worth noting for this clone: Compared with germline, one end of the junction differs, possibly owing to a read error. The rearrangement joins TRBV14 to TRBJ2-7; a weak D match, TRBD1 (6 bases). This CDR3 is built from 15 residues. Per the germline V gene, CDR1 is SGHDN and CDR2 is FVKESK. For the CDR3, the DNA is TGTGCCAGCAGCCGGCTGGGACAACCCTCCCACGAGCAGTACTTC. It is translated as CASSRLGQPSHEQYF.

V usage is TRBV28 and J usage is TRBJ1-1; D ambiguous. The V and J ends lost 6 bases and 6 bases respectively, with 17 bases between them. The CDR3 covers 14 residues. Germline V lookup: CDR1 MDHEN, CDR2 SYDVKM. Written as DNA, the CDR3 is TGTGCCAGCAGCGTCCATAAAGCGCGGCCTGAAGCTTTCTTT. This gives the protein CASSVHKARPEAFF.

The chain is built from TRBV7-9 and TRBJ1-1, with a weak D call TRBD1 (5 bases). In germline, CDR1 is SEHNR, CDR2 FQNEAQ (reference sequence). The CDR3 consists of 15 residues. V was shortened by 0 bases and J by 5 bases, with 13 bases between the two germline ends. The DNA of the CDR3 is TGTGCCAGCAGCTTAGCCGCGGGGCGCGAGACTGAAGCTTTCTTT. It encodes CASSLAAGRETEAFF.

V and J are TRBV11-3 and TRBJ2-5, with 9 bases aligning to TRBD1. The CDR3 is made up of 13 amino acids. Germline lookup yields CDR1 SGHNT and CDR2 YENEEA. V lost 4 bases, J lost 4 bases, and 1 base stayed unmatched. The CDR3, as DNA: TGTGCCAGCAGCTGGGACAGGGCAGAGACCCAGTACTTC. Its protein product is CASSWDRAETQYF.

The V call is TRBV7-2, the J call TRBJ2-3; weak D call: TRBD2 (5 bases). This CDR3 has 15 amino acids. V was clipped by 7 bases and J by 4 bases, with 18 bases between them. Per the germline V gene, CDR1 is SGHTA and CDR2 is FQGNSA. As DNA, the CDR3 is TGTGCCAGCACCCCCGGCGGGTACTTGTCAGATACGCAGTATTTT. It specifies CASTPGGYLSDTQYF.

V and J are TRBV28 and TRBJ1-1; 9 bases match TRBD1. Losses at the gene ends were 8 bases for V and 4 bases for J; bases not matched to a gene: 5. Germline CDR1 and CDR2: MDHEN and SYDVKM. The CDR3 is made up of 13 amino acids. The CDR3 loop reads CASRDRASTEAFF. For the CDR3, the DNA is TGTGCCAGCCGGGACAGGGCCAGCACTGAAGCTTTCTTT. Together with reference TRBV28 and TRBJ1-1, the CDR3 gives the full variable domain: DVKVTQSSRYLVKRTGEKVFLECVQDMDHENMFWYRQDPGLGLRLIYFSYDVKMKEKGDIPEGYSVSREKKERFSLILESASTNQTSMYLCASRDRASTEAFFGQGTRLTVV.

This clone was recorded only once. The gene calls are TRBV11-2 and TRBJ2-2; TRBD1 is a possible D gene (6 bases). Looked up from germline, CDR1 is SGHAT and CDR2 is FQNNGV. The CDR3 runs 15 residues. V lost 0 bases and J 4 bases, leaving 9 bases between the germline ends. The CDR3 loop is CASSLDRGGTGELFF. The CDR3 bases are TGTGCCAGCAGCTTAGACAGGGGCGGCACCGGGGAGCTGTTTTTT.

Turning to this clone: Other DNA sequences within the sample encode an identical CDR3. This sequence joins TRBV7-3 and TRBJ2-1, with 10 bases that match TRBD1. This CDR3 comprises 15 residues. Per the germline V gene, CDR1 is SGHTA and CDR2 is FQGTGA. Germline trimming cut 0 bases from V and 7 bases from J; bases unmatched to any gene: 3. The CDR3 DNA follows: TGTGCCAGCAGCTTAACGGGACAGGGGTGGAATGAGCAGTTCTTC. It encodes CASSLTGQGWNEQFF.

This clone was seen a single time. CDR3 protein: CASSRPSAGTVNEQFF. The CDR3 nucleotides are TGTGCCAGCAGTAGACCATCGGCGGGGACAGTCAATGAGCAGTTCTTC. V gene TRBV28 combines with J gene TRBJ2-1, with D possibly TRBD1 on 7 matching bases. The germline V gene encodes CDR1 MDHEN and CDR2 SYDVKM. The CDR3 contains 16 residues. The germline V and J ends were trimmed by 5 bases and 6 bases, with 20 bases remaining between them.

This clone was detected once. V usage is TRBV3-1 (or the pseudogene TRBV3-2) and J usage is TRBJ2-7; 10 nucleotides align to TRBD2. V was clipped by 4 bases and J by 4 bases; unmatched bases: 7. Germline CDR1 and CDR2: LGHDT and YNNKEL (reference sequence). The CDR3 spans 15 residues. CDR3 residues: CASSPLAGARYEQYF. CDR3 DNA: TGTGCCAGCAGCCCGCTAGCGGGAGCCAGATACGAGCAGTACTTC.

The chain links TRBV24-1 to TRBJ2-1; 9 bases are a match to TRBD2. CDR1 and CDR2 from the germline V gene are KGHDR and SFDVKD. J gave up 6 bases and V 5 bases, and 4 bases lay outside the gene matches. CDR3 length: 14 amino acids. For the CDR3, the DNA is TGTGCCACCAGTGTGCGGGAGGGCCTCAATGAGCAGTTCTTC. Translating it yields CATSVREGLNEQFF.